This T cell receptor beta chain was observed in a study of identical twins (dated by TCRdb to the mid-2010s). Some background on the complete study: TCR alpha and beta repertoires from monozygotic twins, unrelated adults of various ages and cord blood were deep-sequenced to test whether fetal clonotypes persist. To rule out contamination, the twin experiments were replicated at different times with different library preparation protocols.

All donors were healthy Caucasians. Three pairs of female monozygotic twins, all aged roughly 18 to 29 years, were included in the twin cohort. Peripheral blood mononuclear cells were used as the source from which RNA for TCR libraries was isolated. Overall study outcomes, separate from this receptor: Recombination models systematically underestimated out-of-frame TCR alpha sharing in monozygotic twins but agreed with sharing between unrelated individuals. Compared with coincidental sharing between unrelated individuals, out-of-frame TCR alpha sequences shared between twins had an excess of sequences with low generation probability. Because the same donors could not be followed over many years, the conclusions depended on cross-sectional statistical analysis. Invariant T cells such as MAIT and iNKT could partly confound zero-insertion analyses, though diverse VJ usage argued against this for most clonotypes. In beta out-of-frame sequences, excess twin sharing was weaker, because having fewer shared sequences lowered the signal-to-noise ratio. Abundant cord blood beta clonotypes carried fewer insertions; young adult naive repertoires showed a weaker similar trend, while memory repertoires showed none.

From the cysteine through the phenylalanine, the CDR3 covers 13 amino acids. The entry retains the CDR3 DNA only, 39 bases that are in frame from base 1. Via the germline V gene (reference sequence), CDR1 is DFQATT and CDR2 SNEGSKA. Relative to germline, V is 4 bases shorter and J is 7 bases shorter, with 17 bases between their ends. Library creation used 5' RACE. Sequencing instrument: Illumina HiSeq 2000. Template switching added a universal primer binding site, and the final cDNA carried a unique molecular identifier that allowed TCR cDNA molecules to be counted accurately. Specific primers in the conserved constant-segment region were used to synthesize first-strand cDNA for the TCR alpha and beta chains. To control for contamination, every cDNA library carried two barcodes: a SMART-Mk sample barcode plus Illumina barcodes. TruSeq adapter sequences along with Illumina sample barcodes were introduced in two successive PCR steps. The Illumina HiSeq platform was used with custom primers to sequence TCR alpha and beta cDNA libraries. In the paper's pipeline: MiGEC was used to process raw reads and extract unique molecular identifiers, and MiXCR was used to find CDR3 positions. Recombination models were inferred per individual with the repgenHMM and IGoR tools using an EM algorithm. The tcR package in R was used for shared clonotype analysis, with sharing normalized by the product of cloneset sizes. To study raw recombination free of thymic and clonal selection effects, out-of-frame nonproductive sequences were analyzed. TCRdb handled the public reads itself, with Q25 trimming in fastp and clone calling in MiXCR, and kept productive beta chains. Rows matching on CDR3 protein sequence are summarized as one entry with the most common DNA and genes. The V and J calls and clone size are TCRdb's, not the authors'. The sample yields hundreds of thousands of distinct CDR3 sequences; about 20% were counted once. The ten biggest clones cover under 15% of the sample.

To note about this clonotype: The antigen this receptor binds is unknown. Base qualities were left out, and no much larger clone turns up one base away.

The data were also submitted as part of a second study, on T cells expressing NK-cell markers. The second study reports: In sorted CD3+CD56+NKG2C+, CD3+CD56+NKG2C- and CD3+CD56-NKG2C+ T-cell subsets from eight donors, TCR beta-chain repertoires were profiled. Seven of the eight sequenced donors were HCMV-seropositive and one was HCMV-seronegative. In several experiments an anti-gammadeltaTCR antibody was added to restrict sorting to alphabetaTCR-expressing T cells. In several donors, the dominant CD3+CD56+NKG2C+ clonotypes were found to rank among the top 10 CD8+ clonotypes and to make up 1.0-7.0% of CD8+ T cells. Those dominant clonotypes were again the most abundant among CD3+CD56-NKG2C+ cells in several donors, at about 25-65%. It remained unclear whether the expanded NKG2C-expressing T cell clones were specific for HCMV antigens. Randomly selected healthy volunteers, three men and five women, were used as the eight sequenced donors. A commercial ELISA kit detecting HCMV-specific IgG in serum was used to determine HCMV serostatus. For a handful of donors, bulk peripheral blood T-cell repertoires were also sequenced from unsorted PBMC. MIGEC was used to demultiplex reads and group reads by UMI, and MiTCR was used to assemble and quantify clonotypes. To remove erroneous sequences, TCR cDNA sequences were retained only when supported by two or more reads. Downstream repertoire analysis used the tcR package, and clonotypes were matched across fractions by CDR3 nucleotide sequence plus V segment. VDJmatch was used to annotate antigen specificity against VDJdb, with one amino acid substitution in CDR3 allowed.

Material: PBMCs. The sequence links TRBV20-1 to TRBJ2-7; D gene: possibly TRBD2, on 5 matching bases. The receptor comes from a woman under 30 in good health. The nucleotide sequence reads TGCAGTGCTACATTCCCCGGGCCGGGAGAGCAGTACTTC. This gives the protein CSATFPGPGEQYF.